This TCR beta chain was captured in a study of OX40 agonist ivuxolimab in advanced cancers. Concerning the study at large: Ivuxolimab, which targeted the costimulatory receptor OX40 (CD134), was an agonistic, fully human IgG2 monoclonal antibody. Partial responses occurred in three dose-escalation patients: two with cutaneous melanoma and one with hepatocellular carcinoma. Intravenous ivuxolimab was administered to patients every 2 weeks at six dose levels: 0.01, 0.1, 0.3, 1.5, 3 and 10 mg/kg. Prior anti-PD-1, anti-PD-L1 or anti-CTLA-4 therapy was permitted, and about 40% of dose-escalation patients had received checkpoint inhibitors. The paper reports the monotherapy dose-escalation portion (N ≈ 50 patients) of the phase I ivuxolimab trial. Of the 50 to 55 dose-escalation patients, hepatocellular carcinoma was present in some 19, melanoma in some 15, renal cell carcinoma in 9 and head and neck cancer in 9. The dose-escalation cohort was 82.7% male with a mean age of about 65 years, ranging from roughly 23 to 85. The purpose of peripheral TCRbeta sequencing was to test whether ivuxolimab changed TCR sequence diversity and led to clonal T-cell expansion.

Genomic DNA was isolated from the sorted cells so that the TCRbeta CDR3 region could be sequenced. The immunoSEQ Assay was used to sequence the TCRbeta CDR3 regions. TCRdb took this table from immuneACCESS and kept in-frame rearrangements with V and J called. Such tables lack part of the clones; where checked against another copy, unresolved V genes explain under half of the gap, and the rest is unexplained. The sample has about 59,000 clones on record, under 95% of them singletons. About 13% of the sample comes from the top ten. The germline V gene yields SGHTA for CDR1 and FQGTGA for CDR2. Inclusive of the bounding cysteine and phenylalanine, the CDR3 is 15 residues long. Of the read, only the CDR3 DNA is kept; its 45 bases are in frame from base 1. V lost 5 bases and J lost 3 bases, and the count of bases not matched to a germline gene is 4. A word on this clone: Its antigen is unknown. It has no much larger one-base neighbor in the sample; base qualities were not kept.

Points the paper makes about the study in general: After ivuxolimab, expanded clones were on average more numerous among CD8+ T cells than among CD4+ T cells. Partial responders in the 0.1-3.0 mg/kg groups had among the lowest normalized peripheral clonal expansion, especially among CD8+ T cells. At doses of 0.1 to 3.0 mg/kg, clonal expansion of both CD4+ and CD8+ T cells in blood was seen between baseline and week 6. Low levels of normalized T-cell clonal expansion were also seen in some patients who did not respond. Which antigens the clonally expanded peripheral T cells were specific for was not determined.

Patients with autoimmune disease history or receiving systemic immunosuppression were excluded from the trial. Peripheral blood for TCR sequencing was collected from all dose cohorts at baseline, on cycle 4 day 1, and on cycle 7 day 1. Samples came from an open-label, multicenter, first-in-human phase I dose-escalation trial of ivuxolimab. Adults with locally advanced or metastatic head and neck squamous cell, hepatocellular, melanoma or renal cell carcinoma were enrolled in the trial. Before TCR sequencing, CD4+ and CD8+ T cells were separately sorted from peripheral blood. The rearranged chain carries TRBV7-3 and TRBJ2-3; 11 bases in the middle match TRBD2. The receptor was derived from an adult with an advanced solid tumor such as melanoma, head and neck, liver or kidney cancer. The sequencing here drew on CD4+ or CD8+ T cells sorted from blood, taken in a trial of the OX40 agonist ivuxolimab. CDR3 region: CASSQSSGRTDTQYF. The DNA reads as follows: TGTGCCAGCAGCCAGTCTAGCGGGAGGACAGATACGCAGTATTTT.